This passage covers 13 T cell receptor beta chains from one sample sequenced in a study of cytotoxic CD8 clonotypes in ibrutinib-treated CLL. Clones were sequenced by immunoSEQ multiplex PCR, and TCRdb holds only the in-frame ones, with some missing. The sample lists 330,000 or so clones; roughly 71% were seen once. The input for sequencing was PBMCs, taken after 36 months of ibrutinib treatment. The receptors originated from a human donor with chronic lymphocytic leukemia.

A remark on this clone: Other DNA sequences of this sample code for an identical CDR3. The gene calls are TRBV7-3 and TRBJ1-1; tentative D call: TRBD1 (5 bases). CDR3 size: 14 residues. V shed 3 bases and J shed 0 bases, with 8 bases lying between them. Per the germline V gene, CDR1 is SGHTA and CDR2 is FQGTGA. The CDR3 DNA reads TGTGCCAGCAGCTTGCCAGGGATGAACACTGAAGCTTTCTTT. It specifies CASSLPGMNTEAFF.

The rearrangement uses TRBV12-5 and TRBJ1-1; the match to TRBD1 covers 10 bases. The CDR3 covers 14 residues. V lost 6 bases and J lost 5; bases outside the gene matches: 6. Looked up from germline, CDR1 is LGHNT and CDR2 is FRNRAP. The CDR3 loop is CASGLTGGYTEAFF. In DNA form, the CDR3 reads TGTGCTAGTGGGTTGACAGGGGGCTATACTGAAGCTTTCTTT.

This clone appeared once. The DNA for the CDR3 is TGTGCCAGTAGCCCGGGACAGGGGCAGAGGGAGCAGTACTTC. This encodes CASSPGQGQREQYF. The chain links TRBV19 to TRBJ2-7; 10 bases align to TRBD1. The germline V gene has CDR1 LNHDA and CDR2 SQIVND (reference sequence). The junction had 9 bases not matched to a gene; V was cut back by 6 bases and J by 7 bases. The CDR3 covers 14 residues.

V usage is TRBV2 and J usage is TRBJ2-7, with a tentative D call TRBD2 (6 bases). Germline V gene lookup returns CDR1 SNHLY and CDR2 FYNNEI. V was cut by 6 bases and J by 9 bases, with 18 bases left in between. CDR3 length: 13 amino acids. CDR3 DNA: TGTGCCAGCAGGCGGGGACCAGCTTTGGGGCAGTACTTC. Protein product: CASRRGPALGQYF.

The chain links TRBV18 to TRBJ2-2, with D possibly matching TRBD2 (5 bases). V was pared by 8 bases and J by 0 bases, with 13 bases between. Germline loops: CDR1 KGHSH, CDR2 LQKENI. CDR3 length: 15 amino acids. CDR3 protein: CASPAEATNTGELFF. The CDR3 coding sequence is TGTGCCAGCCCGGCGGAGGCGACGAACACCGGGGAGCTGTTTTTT.

The chain is built from TRBV19 and TRBJ2-1, with D unclear. The germline V gene encodes CDR1 LNHDA and CDR2 SQIVND (reference sequence). The CDR3 covers 14 residues. Trimming shortened V by 4 bases and J by 5 bases, and 12 bases separated the two germline ends. The CDR3 DNA follows: TGTGCCAGTAGTAATATCCTTTTCGACAATGAGCAGTTCTTC. This translates into CASSNILFDNEQFF.

The chain employs TRBV4-1 and TRBJ1-1; D remains ambiguous. This CDR3 region has 13 residues. Deletions cut 2 bases from V and 1 base from J, with 5 bases between. CDR1 is MGHRA, CDR2 YSYEKL, per germline. The CDR3 DNA is TGCGCCAGCAGCCAATCCCGGAACACTGAAGCTTTCTTT. It translates to CASSQSRNTEAFF.

The V and J genes are TRBV27 and TRBJ1-4; no definite D call. The CDR3 sequence is 15 residues long. V shed 6 bases and J shed 3 bases, with 14 bases lying between them. Per germline, CDR1 MNHEY and CDR2 SMNVEV (reference sequence). For the CDR3, the DNA is TGTGCCAGCAGGGGAAACACTGCATCTAATGAAAAACTGTTTTTT. Its protein product is CASRGNTASNEKLFF.

This clone has a handful of counts. This chain links TRBV14 with TRBJ1-6, with D possibly TRBD1 on 5 matching bases. Trimming shortened V by 6 bases and J by 8 bases, and 11 bases separated the two germline ends. CDR1 and CDR2 from the germline V gene are SGHDN and FVKESK. This CDR3 contains 13 residues. The CDR3 spells CASSRDWDSPLHF. DNA of the CDR3: TGTGCCAGCAGTCGGGACTGGGATTCACCCCTCCACTTT.

The rearrangement uses TRBV7-2 and TRBJ2-7, with 10 bases matching TRBD1. Trimming cost V 5 bases and J 2 bases; bases outside gene matches: 6. The CDR3 has 15 amino acids. In germline, CDR1 is SGHTA, CDR2 FQGNSA. As DNA, the CDR3 is TGTGCCAGCAGCCTTACCGGGACAGGGGCCTACGAGCAGTACTTC. Protein sequence: CASSLTGTGAYEQYF.

The rearrangement uses TRBV18 and TRBJ2-7; weak D call: TRBD2 (5 bases). CDR1 and CDR2 (germline): KGHSH, LQKENI. This CDR3 is built from 16 residues. The germline V and J ends were trimmed by 3 bases and 0 bases, with 15 bases remaining between them. CDR3 sequence: CASSPARAGLSYEQYF. The CDR3 DNA is TGTGCCAGCTCACCGGCACGGGCGGGCCTCTCCTACGAGCAGTACTTC. The full variable domain, completed using reference TRBV18 and TRBJ2-7, is NAGVMQNPRHLVRRRGQEARLRCSPMKGHSHVYWYRQLPEEGLKFMVYLQKENIIDESGMPKERFSAEFPKEGPSILRIQQVVRGDSAAYFCASSPARAGLSYEQYFGPGTRLTVT.

The chain couples TRBV27 to TRBJ1-1; D perhaps matches TRBD1 (5 bases). Germline assignment: CDR1 MNHEY and CDR2 SMNVEV (reference sequence). The CDR3 runs 15 residues. V dropped 5 bases and J dropped 6 bases, with 19 bases sitting between them. This chain's CDR3 is CASSTGQAQVPEAFF. The DNA of the CDR3 is TGTGCCAGCAGTACCGGACAAGCCCAAGTTCCTGAAGCTTTCTTT.

This clone has only one observation. The rearrangement links TRBV4-1 to TRBJ1-2; D is uncertain. CDR1 MGHRA and CDR2 YSYEKL come from the germline V gene. This CDR3 is 16 amino acids long. The ends were cut back, 1 base at V and 0 bases at J, with 12 bases in the middle. The CDR3 loop reads CASSQALPGTNYGYTF. For the CDR3, the DNA is TGCGCCAGCAGCCAAGCCCTCCCCGGGACTAACTATGGCTACACCTTC.